This T cell receptor beta chain was captured in a study of blood T cells in healthy people across ages. A second PCR of 7 to 11 cycles used a sample-barcoded 5' primer and a J-beta primer mix. One entry per CDR3 protein, called by TCRdb with MiXCR from the 5' RACE reads. The sample has 1.5 million to 2 million distinct CDR3 sequences, roughly two fifths seen once. Germline lookup yields CDR1 SGHTA and CDR2 FQGTGA. The CDR3 sequence is 16 residues long. V shed 0 bases and J 4 bases; nucleotides not matched to a gene: 4. The V call is TRBV7-3, the J call TRBJ2-3; 10 nucleotides match TRBD2. Sequencing was carried out using blood. The TCR sequence derives from a human donor in good health. In nucleotides, the CDR3 is TGTGCCAGCAGCTTAACCAGACTAGCGGGCGCAGATACGCAGTATTTT. Protein product: CASSLTRLAGADTQYF. The whole variable domain, filled in from reference TRBV7-3 and TRBJ2-3, reads GAGVSQTPSNKVTEKGKYVELRCDPISGHTALYWYRQSLGQGPEFLIYFQGTGAADDSGLPNDRFFAVRPEGSVSTLKIQRTERGDSAVYLCASSLTRLAGADTQYFGPGTRLTVL.